Listed below are T cell receptor beta chains from one sample, sequenced in a study of Ad26.COV2.S vaccination and SARS-CoV-2 variants. Produced via immunoSEQ multiplex PCR; TCRdb's table is partial and in-frame only. The top ten hold over 2% of the sample, which has roughly 500,000 clones, 85% to 90% seen once. This specimen consisted of peripheral blood, obtained in a trial of Ad26.COV2.S vaccine versus placebo. Receptors were obtained from a person aged 18 to 59 who received the Ad26.COV2.S COVID-19 vaccine or a placebo. CDR3s include the opening cysteine and the closing phenylalanine or tryptophan. The order of the fields is V gene, D gene, J gene, clone size, CDR3 DNA, CDR3 protein. D genes are given only for firm matches. Where a row states a size, it is once, few, many or the class of an expanded clone; other rows omit it.

TRBV21-1	.	TRBJ1-1	.	TGTGCCAGCAGCAAAGTCCCCACCCCCCCTCCAACCAGGGAAGGGTTTGAAGCTTTCTTT	CASSKVPTPPPTREGFEAFF
TRBV28	.	TRBJ1-2	.	TGTGCCAGCAGTTCGTTCTGGGGCTACACCTTC	CASSSFWGYTF
TRBV10-2	TRBD1	TRBJ1-5	.	TGCGCCAGCAGGGAAGGGACAGGGCTTCCCAGCAATCAGCCCCAGCATTTT	CASREGTGLPSNQPQHF
TRBV18	TRBD1	TRBJ1-2	.	TGTGCCAGCTCACCAGTTAGGGACAGGGCCTATGGCTACACCTTC	CASSPVRDRAYGYTF
TRBV6-1	TRBD1	TRBJ1-2	.	TGTGCCAGCAGTAAAGCGACAGGGCTGGTTAACTATGGCTACACCTTC	CASSKATGLVNYGYTF
TRBV10-3	.	TRBJ2-1	.	TGTGCCATCAGTAAGGGGTCCAGCAGGGGCGGCAATGAGCAGTTCTTC	CAISKGSSRGGNEQFF
TRBV12-3/TRBV12-4	.	TRBJ2-2	.	TGTGCCAGCAGAGCCGAAGGGGACGGGGAGCTGTTTTTT	CASRAEGDGELFF
TRBV7-2	.	TRBJ2-2	.	TGTGCCAGCAGCCAGTTCGGACCGGGGAACACCGGGGAGCTGTTTTTT	CASSQFGPGNTGELFF
TRBV7-2	.	TRBJ1-3	.	TGTGCCAGCAGCTTATGGGTGAAGAACACCATATATTTT	CASSLWVKNTIYF
TRBV28	.	TRBJ1-6	once	TGTGCCAGCAGCCTCAGGGGATCACCCCTCCACTTT	CASSLRGSPLHF
TRBV2	TRBD2	TRBJ2-1	.	TGTGCCAGCAGAGATAAACCGGGACTAGCGGGACCTACGAATGAGCAGTTCTTC	CASRDKPGLAGPTNEQFF
TRBV19	TRBD1	TRBJ1-4	.	TGTGCCAGTAGTATGGCGGGACAGGGTTATAATGAAAAACTGTTTTTT	CASSMAGQGYNEKLFF
TRBV5-4	.	TRBJ1-1	.	TGTGCCAGCAGCTTCGACCCGAACACTGAAGCTTTCTTT	CASSFDPNTEAFF
TRBV7-3	.	TRBJ1-2	once	TGTGCCAGCAGCATAGCCGGGACCGGCTATGGCTACACCTTC	CASSIAGTGYGYTF
TRBV11-2	.	TRBJ1-1	many	TGTGCCAGCAGCGGAGACCGGAACACTGAAGCTTTCTTT	CASSGDRNTEAFF
TRBV10-3	.	TRBJ2-1	.	TGTGCCATCAGTGACCGGGACTCCCATCGAGATGAGCAGTTCTTC	CAISDRDSHRDEQFF
TRBV7-2	.	TRBJ2-4	.	TGTGCCAGCAGCCCTACGTCGGGGCTAGGCATTCAGTACTTC	CASSPTSGLGIQYF
TRBV2	.	TRBJ1-2	.	TGTGCCAGCAGTCTTACCGGGACTAACTATGGCTACACCTTC	CASSLTGTNYGYTF
TRBV7-2	.	TRBJ2-5	.	TGTGCCAGCAGCTCTTCGCGGGTTGTGGAGACCCAGTACTTC	CASSSSRVVETQYF
TRBV28	.	TRBJ1-6	.	TGTGCCAGCAGTGCTTATGTCAGACAGCTGAGAGATTCACCCCTCCACTTT	CASSAYVRQLRDSPLHF
TRBV5-1	.	TRBJ2-6	.	TGCGCCAGCAGCTCCAATCCCGGGGCCAACGTCCTGACTTTC	CASSSNPGANVLTF
TRBV6-1	.	TRBJ2-1	.	TGTGCCAGCAGTGACCAACCACGCTCCTACAATGAGCAGTTCTTC	CASSDQPRSYNEQFF
TRBV9	.	TRBJ2-5	.	TGTGCCAGCAGCGGCAGGGTCGCAGAGACCCAGTACTTC	CASSGRVAETQYF
TRBV30	.	TRBJ1-6	once	TGTGCCTGGAGTAACAGGGCGGCCCTCCACTTT	CAWSNRAALHF
TRBV7-9	.	TRBJ2-7	.	TGTGCCAGCAGCTGGGTCGAGGGCTCCTACGAGCAGTACTTC	CASSWVEGSYEQYF
TRBV6-4	TRBD1	TRBJ1-5	.	TGTGCCACCCGCTTCACCGGACAGGGGGCCTTTTATAGCAATCAGCCCCAGCATTTT	CATRFTGQGAFYSNQPQHF
TRBV4-3	TRBD1	TRBJ1-4	.	TGCGCCAGCAGCCAAGTGGGACAGGGGGATGAAAAACTGTTTTTT	CASSQVGQGDEKLFF
TRBV12-3/TRBV12-4	.	TRBJ1-2	.	TGTGCCAGCAGTTCTAACTATGGCTACACCTTC	CASSSNYGYTF
TRBV13	.	TRBJ2-7	few	TGTGCCAGCAGCTTAGAGTTAGGGGACCACGAGCAGTACTTC	CASSLELGDHEQYF
TRBV3-1/TRBV3-2	.	TRBJ1-6	.	TGTGCCAGCAGCAGTCAGGGGAGTAATTCACCCCTCCACTTT	CASSSQGSNSPLHF
TRBV7-8	.	TRBJ1-1	.	TGTGCCAGCAGCTTAAGGGAGGCCCCACGGGGGGCTGACGCTTTCTTT	CASSLREAPRGADAFF
TRBV2	.	TRBJ2-5	.	TGTGCCAGCAGTGAAGGTGATTTAGAGACCCAGTACTTC	CASSEGDLETQYF
TRBV7-9	.	TRBJ2-7	.	TGTGCCAGCAGACCTCACGGAGGGGCCATATCCTACGAGCAGTACTTC	CASRPHGGAISYEQYF
TRBV10-2	TRBD2	TRBJ2-3	.	TGCGCCAGCAGTTTCGTGGGGGGGGGCACAGATACGCAGTATTTT	CASSFVGGGTDTQYF
TRBV28	.	TRBJ1-5	once	TGTGCCAGCAGTTTATGGCGCAGGATTAGCAATCAGCCCCAGCATTTT	CASSLWRRISNQPQHF
TRBV5-5	.	TRBJ1-4	once	TGTGCCAGCAGCAGCCAAGGTCGGGAAAAACTGTTTTTT	CASSSQGREKLFF
TRBV5-5	TRBD2	TRBJ2-7	.	TGTGCCAGCAGCTTGGCGGCGGGGACTACCACCTACGAGCAGTACTTC	CASSLAAGTTTYEQYF
TRBV4-3	TRBD2	TRBJ2-3	.	TGCGCCAGCAGCCAGGACCCTTGGGGGACTAGGGTGGCAGATACGCAGTATTTT	CASSQDPWGTRVADTQYF
TRBV29-1	.	TRBJ1-1	.	TGCAGCGTTGCCAGGGAAGGGGACACTGAAGCTTTCTTT	CSVAREGDTEAFF
TRBV19	TRBD1	TRBJ2-1	.	TGTGCCAGTAGTGTCCGGGACAGGGAATACAATGAGCAGTTCTTC	CASSVRDREYNEQFF
TRBV7-8	.	TRBJ1-5	.	TGTGCCAGCAGCCGATCCTCGGGGGGGCCCCAGCATTTT	CASSRSSGGPQHF
TRBV7-9	.	TRBJ1-1	.	TGTGCCAGCAGCTTAGGGGCAGTTCGGGGCACTGAAGCTTTCTTT	CASSLGAVRGTEAFF
TRBV20-1	.	TRBJ2-5	.	TGCAGTGCTAGGCCGGGGCCCCAGTACTTC	CSARPGPQYF
TRBV2	.	TRBJ1-2	.	TGTGCCAGCAAAGAACCTAACTATGGCTACACCTTC	CASKEPNYGYTF
TRBV24-1	TRBD2	TRBJ2-1	.	TGTGCCACCAGTGCCGCGGGAGGGCGCTACAATGAGCAGTTCTTC	CATSAAGGRYNEQFF
TRBV7-3	TRBD2	TRBJ2-3	.	TGTGCCAGCAGCTTAAGGGGCGGGAGATCTGGTACGCAGTATTTT	CASSLRGGRSGTQYF
TRBV24-1	.	TRBJ1-4	.	TGTGCCACCAGTGGCTCCCGCGGGGGGGATGGAGAAAAACTGTTTTTT	CATSGSRGGDGEKLFF
TRBV11-3	.	TRBJ1-1	.	TGTGCCAGCAGCCCTGGGAACACGAACACTGAAGCTTTCTTT	CASSPGNTNTEAFF
TRBV10-3	TRBD1	TRBJ1-5	.	TGTGCCATCAGTGAAGGGACAGACTACAATCAGCCCCAGCATTTT	CAISEGTDYNQPQHF
TRBV10-3	TRBD1	TRBJ1-1	.	TGTGCCATCAGTGAGTCGACAGGGGGCACTGAAGCTTTCTTT	CAISESTGGTEAFF
TRBV12-5	TRBD2	TRBJ2-1	.	TGTGCTAGTGGTTTGGTAGCGGGGATTGAGCAGTTCTTC	CASGLVAGIEQFF
TRBV5-1	TRBD2	TRBJ2-1	.	TGCGCCAGCAGCTGGGGGGTACTAGCGGGAGAGGATGAGCAGTTCTTC	CASSWGVLAGEDEQFF
TRBV5-8	TRBD1	TRBJ1-4	.	TGTGCCAGCAGCATCACAGGGGGTGGATTGGAAAAACTGTTTTTT	CASSITGGGLEKLFF
TRBV5-1	.	TRBJ1-1	.	TGCGCCAGCAGCTTGGTTTTCGGGGTTCGGTCAAGCACTGAAGCTTTCTTT	CASSLVFGVRSSTEAFF
TRBV4-3	.	TRBJ1-3	.	TGCGCCAGCAGCCCCTACCCCCTTTCTGGAAACACCATATATTTT	CASSPYPLSGNTIYF